The 17 T cell receptor beta chains in this list originate from one sample, sequenced in a study of T-cell reconstitution after alpha-beta-depleted transplantation in children. Unique molecular identifiers featured in how the TCRbeta library was prepared. TCRdb called the PCR reads again in MiXCR, with one record for every CDR3 protein. This table has about 300,000 distinct CDR3 sequences, about 9.4% appearing once. The sequences come from PBMCs, collected before TCRalphabeta/CD19-depleted stem cell transplant. These receptors originate from a boy under two years old with acute myeloid leukemia, due to receive a stem cell transplant.

This clonotype was seen a handful of times. The rearrangement uses TRBV28 and TRBJ1-5; 10 bases fit TRBD1. The CDR3 is made up of 15 amino acids. V was clipped by 3 bases and J by 7 bases; unmatched bases: 6. The germline gives CDR1 MDHEN, CDR2 SYDVKM. The CDR3 DNA follows: TGTGCCAGCAGTTTCCTGGGACAGGGGAACCAGCCCCAGCATTTT. This gives the protein CASSFLGQGNQPQHF.

This clonotype was picked up many times. The CDR3 region has the DNA TGCAGCGTTAAGTACAATGAGCAGTTCTTC. This gives the protein CSVKYNEQFF. The chain combines TRBV29-1 with TRBJ2-1; D remains ambiguous. Germline lookup yields CDR1 SQVTM and CDR2 ANQGSEA. This CDR3 is 10 amino acids long. The V and J ends lost 5 bases and 4 bases respectively, with 3 bases between them.

In its sample, this clonotype was seen many times. The chain combines TRBV7-2 with TRBJ1-2, with TRBD1 identical over 7 bases. Unmatched junction bases numbered 4, after V lost 5 bases and J lost 7 bases. The CDR3 spans 12 residues. Germline CDR1 and CDR2: SGHTA and FQGNSA. CDR3 DNA sequence: TGTGCCAGCAGCCCTAGACAGGGTGGCTACACCTTC. Translating it yields CASSPRQGGYTF.

This clonotype was seen many times. V and J are TRBV6-1 and TRBJ2-1, with 9 nucleotides matching TRBD1. CDR1 and CDR2 (germline): MNHNS, SASEGT. The V gene end was trimmed by 7 bases and the J gene end by 4 bases; junction bases not matched to a gene: 11. The CDR3 sequence is 16 residues long. The CDR3 loop reads CASKPYRGQRYNEQFF. Written as DNA, the CDR3 is TGTGCCAGCAAACCTTACAGGGGGCAAAGGTACAATGAGCAGTTCTTC.

This clonotype has at least ten counts. The chain combines TRBV7-2 with TRBJ1-4, with a possible D match to TRBD1 (6 bases). V lost 5 bases, J lost 0 bases, and 10 bases lay in between. The CDR3 runs 15 residues. CDR1 and CDR2 (germline): SGHTA, FQGNSA. The CDR3 nucleotides read TGTGCCAGCAGCATCTGGACAGCAACTAATGAAAAACTGTTTTTT. Its protein product is CASSIWTATNEKLFF.

This clonotype was seen many times. The rearrangement joins TRBV7-9 to TRBJ2-7, with 8 nucleotides matching TRBD2. V shed 3 bases, J shed 5 bases, and the junction held 6 bases outside the gene matches. The germline CDR1 and CDR2 sequences are SEHNR and FQNEAQ (reference sequence). This CDR3 has 14 residues. Written as DNA, the CDR3 is TGTGCCAGCAGCTTCGCTAGACTAGCGAACGAGCAGTACTTC. Translating gives CASSFARLANEQYF.

This clonotype was seen at least ten times. The V and J genes are TRBV10-3 and TRBJ2-7; 8 nucleotides match TRBD2. The CDR3 is made up of 15 amino acids. The junction had 3 bases not matched to a gene; V was cut back by 2 bases and J by 0 bases. Germline V gene lookup returns CDR1 ENHRY and CDR2 SYGVKD. CDR3 residues: CAISEGLADSYEQYF. CDR3 coding DNA: TGTGCCATCAGTGAGGGACTAGCAGACTCCTACGAGCAGTACTTC.

In its sample, this clonotype was seen a few times. The chain recombines TRBV5-4 with TRBJ1-2; no reliable D call. Trimming stripped 3 bases from V and 3 bases from J, with 9 bases between. Germline assignment: CDR1 SGHNT and CDR2 YYREEE (reference sequence). This CDR3 has 13 residues. DNA of the CDR3: TGTGCCAGCAGCTCCCAGCCTGACTATGGCTACACCTTC. Translating gives CASSSQPDYGYTF. The whole variable domain, remainder taken from reference TRBV5-4 and TRBJ1-2, is ETGVTQSPTHLIKTRGQQVTLRCSSQSGHNTVSWYQQALGQGPQFIFQYYREEENGRGNFPPRFSGLQFPNYSSELNVNALELDDSALYLCASSSQPDYGYTFGSGTRLTVV.

The table lists this clonotype with many counts. The chain recombines TRBV28 with TRBJ1-1; D uncertain. Trimming left V 8 bases short and J 1 base short, with 11 bases between. The CDR3 sequence is 13 residues long. Germline lookup yields CDR1 MDHEN and CDR2 SYDVKM. The CDR3: CASQITQNTEAFF. The CDR3 DNA reads as TGTGCCAGCCAGATTACCCAGAACACTGAAGCTTTCTTT.

The chain employs TRBV7-9 and TRBJ2-1; the D gene is possibly TRBD2 (5 bases). The V end lost 5 bases, the J end lost 6 bases, and 20 bases lay between the germline ends. Looked up from germline, CDR1 is SEHNR and CDR2 is FQNEAQ (reference sequence). The CDR3 runs to 16 residues. The CDR3: CASSPVDEGIRNEQFF. In DNA form, the CDR3 reads TGTGCCAGCAGCCCGGTGGACGAGGGAATACGCAATGAGCAGTTCTTC.

The chain uses TRBV4-3 and TRBJ2-3; 8 bases match TRBD2. The CDR3 covers 18 residues. J gave up 4 bases and V 0 bases, and 12 bases lay outside the gene matches. Germline V gene sequence: CDR1 LGHNA, CDR2 YSLEER. The CDR3 DNA is TGCGCCAGCAGCCAAGATTTTATAGCGGGAATGGGTGCAGATACGCAGTATTTT. Residues: CASSQDFIAGMGADTQYF.

This clonotype appeared many times. The chain links TRBV2 to TRBJ2-3; unclear D gene. The germline V gene has CDR1 SNHLY and CDR2 FYNNEI. V lost 7 bases, J lost 0 bases, and 11 bases lay in between. The CDR3 is made up of 14 amino acids. The CDR3 sequence: CASITDTSTDTQYF. CDR3 DNA: TGTGCCAGCATTACAGATACTAGCACAGATACGCAGTATTTT. Based on the CDR3 plus reference TRBV2 and TRBJ2-3, the full variable domain is EPEVTQTPSHQVTQMGQEVILRCVPISNHLYFYWYRQILGQKVEFLVSFYNNEISEKSEIFDDQFSVERPDGSNFTLKIRSTKLEDSAMYFCASITDTSTDTQYFGPGTRLTVL.

As for this clonotype: A junction boundary mismatches the germline segment, possibly from a read error. The chain uses TRBV4-1 and TRBJ1-5; 8 nucleotides match TRBD1. CDR3 length: 16 amino acids. Germline V lookup: CDR1 MGHRA, CDR2 YSYEKL. The CDR3 DNA sequence: TGTGCCAGGGGCCCCCGACAGGGGAACGGCAATCAGCCCCAGCATTTT. Protein product: CARGPRQGNGNQPQHF.

At least ten counts were recorded for this clonotype. The CDR3 DNA follows: TGTGCCAGTAGGAGGGGCGGAAGCAACGAGCAGTACTTC. It encodes CASRRGGSNEQYF. This sequence joins TRBV12-3 or TRBV12-4 and TRBJ2-7, with a possible D match to TRBD2 (6 bases). V gave up 9 bases and J gave up 5 bases, with 17 bases separating them. The CDR3 is 13 residues long.

This clonotype was seen at least ten times. The CDR3 region has the DNA TGTGCCAGCAGTTACCAGGGACCGCCCTATGGCTACACCTTC. It codes for CASSYQGPPYGYTF. This rearrangement joins TRBV6-5 to TRBJ1-2, with D maybe TRBD1 (5 bases). This CDR3 region has 14 residues. Germline V CDR1 and CDR2: MNHEY, SVGAGI. V was pared by 2 bases and J by 4 bases, with 11 bases between.

In this sample, this clonotype turned up many times. CDR3 coding DNA: TGTGCCAGCAGCCGATTAGTAGCTGAGCAGTTCTTC. This codes for CASSRLVAEQFF. The V call is TRBV3-1, the J call TRBJ2-1; unclear D gene. The CDR3 has 12 residues. Deletions cut 4 bases from V and 9 bases from J, with 10 bases between. Germline lookup yields CDR1 LGHDT and CDR2 YNNKEL (reference sequence).

In its sample, this clonotype was seen many times. The genes are TRBV12-5 and TRBJ1-1; the D is unclear. Trimming left V 2 bases short and J 10 bases short, with 17 bases between. The CDR3 consists of 14 residues. Looked up from germline, CDR1 is LGHNT and CDR2 is FRNRAP. CDR3 protein: CASGLYPDEIGAFF. The CDR3 nucleotides read TGTGCTAGTGGTTTGTACCCCGATGAGATTGGAGCTTTCTTT.